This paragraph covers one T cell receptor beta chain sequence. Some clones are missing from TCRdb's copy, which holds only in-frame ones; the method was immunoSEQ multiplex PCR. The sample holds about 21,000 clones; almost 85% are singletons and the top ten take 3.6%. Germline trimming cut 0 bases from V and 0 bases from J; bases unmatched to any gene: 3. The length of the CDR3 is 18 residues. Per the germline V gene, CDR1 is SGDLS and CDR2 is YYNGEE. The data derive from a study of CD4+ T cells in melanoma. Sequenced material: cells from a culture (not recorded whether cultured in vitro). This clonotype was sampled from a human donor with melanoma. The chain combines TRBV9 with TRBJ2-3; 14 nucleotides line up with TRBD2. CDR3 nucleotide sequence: TGTGCCAGCAGCGTAGGACTAGCGGGGGGGCCTAGCACAGATACGCAGTATTTT. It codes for CASSVGLAGGPSTDTQYF.